The 3 T cell receptor beta chains in this list originate from one sample, sequenced in a study of shared clonotypes between healthy human individuals. Profiled with immunoSEQ multiplex PCR; TCRdb holds only in-frame clones, not every one. Of about 2.3 million clones listed, just under 95% are singletons. Sequencing was done on a sample of naive CD4+ T cells from PBMCs. Stated subset: CD45RA+ positively selected. These receptors were taken from a man aged 18 to 29 in good health. Some clones in this sample may be carry-over from other donors' samples.

The gene calls are TRBV6-5 and TRBJ2-5, with D hard to call. The CDR3 totals 11 residues. Between the trimmed V and J ends, which lost 11 bases and 5 bases, there was a span of 12 bases. Per the germline V gene, CDR1 is MNHEY and CDR2 is SVGAGI. In nucleotides, the CDR3 is TGTGCCTCAACCGGTGCCGAGACCCAGTACTTC. This sequence encodes CASTGAETQYF.

The CDR3 loop is CASSVGVEGPSYEQYF. The CDR3 nucleotides read TGTGCCAGCAGCGTAGGGGTGGAGGGCCCATCCTACGAGCAGTACTTC. This rearrangement joins TRBV9 to TRBJ2-7; TRBD2 might be the D (6 bases). Trimming took off 0 bases at V and 1 base at J, with 14 bases between the two ends. This CDR3 is 16 amino acids long. Germline CDR1 SGDLS, CDR2 YYNGEE.

This clone was detected once. The chain combines TRBV29-1 with TRBJ2-5, with TRBD2 identical over 8 bases. CDR3 length: 12 amino acids. Germline V gene data show CDR1 as SQVTM and CDR2 as ANQGSEA. Trimming cost V 7 bases and J 1 base; bases outside gene matches: 2. The CDR3 is CSAGGGQETQYF. In DNA form, the CDR3 reads TGCAGCGCCGGGGGGGGCCAAGAGACCCAGTACTTC.